The rows below give T cell receptor delta chains drawn from one sample of a study of gamma-delta chains in newborns, infants, children. TCRdb reprocessed the reads through CATT. The table includes roughly 7,400 delta-chain clones, about 10% detected once. Sequencing used blood. These receptors originate from a child who was a newborn, infant or young child, either healthy, febrile or measles-vaccinated (not recorded which). The CDR3 runs from the conserved cysteine through the conserved F or W. Each record gives: clone size, D gene, J gene, V gene, CDR3 length, CDR3 DNA, CDR3 protein. D genes are given only for firm matches. Some rows have no size entry. The others give once, few or many, or a class for an expanded clone.

few TRDD3 TRDJ3 TRDV2 18 TGTGCCTGTGACACCGTCTGGGGGTCCTCCTGGGACACCCGACAGATGTTTTTC CACDTVWGSSWDTRQMFF
few . TRDJ3 TRDV2 18 TGTGCCTGTGACACCGGGGACGGGCGCTCCTGGGACACCCGACAGATGTTTTTC CACDTGDGRSWDTRQMFF
few TRDD3 TRDJ3 TRDV2 19 TGTGCCTGTGACAGCCTCTGGGGGGAGAGCTCCTGGGACACCCGACAGATGTTTTTC CACDSLWGESSWDTRQMFF
few TRDD3 TRDJ1 TRDV2 17 TGTGCCTGTGACACCGTGGGATACGCTGAGTACACCGATAAACTCATCTTT CACDTVGYAEYTDKLIF
. . TRDJ1 TRDV2 15 TGTGCCTGTGACACCCTGACTGGGAACACCGATAAACTCATCTTT CACDTLTGNTDKLIF
medium-sized TRDD3 TRDJ1 TRDV2 17 TGTGCCTGTGACATGCTTGCTGGGGGATACAACACCGATAAACTCATCTTT CACDMLAGGYNTDKLIF
. TRDD3 TRDJ2 TRDV2 16 TGTGCCTGTGACACACTGGGGGAAGCTTTGACAGCACAACTCTTCTTT CACDTLGEALTAQLFF
few TRDD3 TRDJ3 TRDV2 20 TGTGCCTGTGACGCCGTGGGGATAGATAAAAGCTCCTGGGACACCCGACAGATGTTTTTC CACDAVGIDKSSWDTRQMFF
. TRDD3 TRDJ1 TRDV2 15 TGTGCCTGTGACAACTTACTGGGGGATACCGATAAACTCATCTTT CACDNLLGDTDKLIF
. . TRDJ3 TRDV2 18 TGTGCCTGTGACACCTGGGGGTCAAGCTCCTGGGACACCCTACAGATGTTTTTC CACDTWGSSSWDTLQMFF
medium-sized TRDD3 TRDJ1 TRDV2 18 TGTGCCTGTGACGACATACTGGGGGATAAGGGGTACACCGATAAACTCATCTTT CACDDILGDKGYTDKLIF
medium-sized . TRDJ1 TRDV2 14 TGTGCCTGTGACACCGTCGGGGGGTCCGATAAACTCATCTTT CACDTVGGSDKLIF
few TRDD3 TRDJ3 TRDV2 23 TGTGCCTGTGACTCGGTGTTGGTGGGGGATACGAAATCCAGCTCCTGGGACACCCGACAGATGTTTTTC CACDSVLVGDTKSSSWDTRQMFF
. . TRDJ1 TRDV2 17 TGTGCCCGTGACACCGTCACCCATCCAAAAGGGTCCGATAAACTCATCTTT CARDTVTHPKGSDKLIF
few TRDD3 TRDJ1 TRDV2 15 TGTGCCTGTGACACCGTGGGGGATAGACCCGATAAACTCATCTTT CACDTVGDRPDKLIF
few . TRDJ1 TRDV2 14 TGTGCCTGTGACACCCTGGGGACCTCCGATAAACTCATCTTT CACDTLGTSDKLIF
few . TRDJ3 TRDV2 18 TGTGCCCGTGACACCGTGGGGGCCTTCTCCTGGGACACCCGACAGATGTTTTTC CARDTVGAFSWDTRQMFF
. TRDD3 TRDJ1 TRDV2 19 TGTGCCTGTGACCTTGTACTGGGGGATAGTCCCCCCACGATCGATAAACTCATCTTT CACDLVLGDSPPTIDKLIF
. TRDD3 TRDJ3 TRDV2 18 TGTGCCTGTGACACTGGGGGATACGCCTCCTGGGACACCCGACAGATGTTTTTC CACDTGGYASWDTRQMFF
. TRDD3 TRDJ3 TRDV2 19 TGTGCCTGTGACACCGCTGGGGGATGGAGCTCCTGGGACACCCGACAGATGTTTTTC CACDTAGGWSSWDTRQMFF
. TRDD3 TRDJ1 TRDV2 14 TGTGCCTGTGACACCTGGGGGATAGGTGATAAACTCATCTTT CACDTWGIGDKLIF
few . TRDJ3 TRDV2 19 TGTGCCTGTGACACCGGAGGGCTGGGACCCTCCTGGGACACCCGACAGATGTTTTTC CACDTGGLGPSWDTRQMFF
. TRDD3 TRDJ2 TRDV2 17 TGTGCCTGTGACACCGAGGTCTGGGGGACCTTGACAGCACAACTCTTCTTT CACDTEVWGTLTAQLFF
few TRDD3 TRDJ1 TRDV2 16 TGTGCCTGTGACAATCTGGGGATAGAGTACACCGATAAACTCATCTTT CACDNLGIEYTDKLIF
. TRDD3 TRDJ1 TRDV2 15 TGTGCTTGTGACACCGTGGGGGATAGACCCGATAAACTCATCTTT CACDTVGDRPDKLIF
medium-sized . TRDJ1 TRDV2 16 TGTGCCTGTGACACCGTGGGGGGCTTGTACACCGATAAACTCATCTTT CACDTVGGLYTDKLIF
few TRDD3 TRDJ1 TRDV2 18 TGTGCCTGTGACCCACTTCGACTGGGGGACCTGTACACCGATAAACTCATCTTT CACDPLRLGDLYTDKLIF
medium-sized . TRDJ1 TRDV2 13 TGTGCCTGTGACCCACTCTTCGGCGATAAACTCATCTTT CACDPLFGDKLIF
. TRDD3 TRDJ2 TRDV2 18 TGTGCCTGTGAATCAATGGGGGACTGGGGGGTACCAACAGCACAACTCTTCTTT CACESMGDWGVPTAQLFF
few . TRDJ1 TRDV2 14 TGTGCCTGTGACCCCGCTGGGTACACCGATAAACTCATCTTT CACDPAGYTDKLIF
. . TRDJ1 TRDV2 25 TGTGCCTGTGACACCCTGCTCCCCTCTACGCTCAACCTGAATGGGGCTACCGTAGGTACCGATAAACTCATCTTT CACDTLLPSTLNLNGATVGTDKLIF
medium-sized TRDD3 TRDJ1 TRDV2 18 TGTGCCTGTGACACCGTGGGTCTGGGGGATAGGGGAGCCGATAAACTCATCTTT CACDTVGLGDRGADKLIF